The TCR beta chain described here comes from a study of blood T cell repertoires in COVID-19. Study context: The cDNA or gDNA used as material had been derived from T cells, B-cell-depleted T cells, or PBMCs.

As handled by the study authors: Reference gene primer amplification in the assay estimated nucleated cell counts. Only in-frame clones appear in the TCRdb table, and some are missing; sequencing was by immunoSEQ multiplex PCR. D and trimming were read from the DNA, whereas the V and J calls and clone size are those reported in that table. Of about 54,000 clones listed, less than 90% are singletons. The V and J ends lost 9 bases and 13 bases, in that order; junction bases with no gene match: 14. The CDR3 is 13 amino acids. The germline V gene has CDR1 ENHRY and CDR2 SYGVKD. J is TRBJ1-1 and V is TRBV10-3; 10 bases align to TRBD1. Source material: peripheral blood. This clonotype originated in a man in his fifties or sixties with acute or convalescent COVID-19. Here the CDR3 DNA reads TGTGCCATATTTAACCGGGACAGGGGATCGGGTTTCTTT. It encodes CAIFNRDRGSGFF.